This T cell receptor beta chain was captured by sequencing in a study of shared clonotypes between healthy human individuals. Study information: Per donor, three plates held CD4 naive cells, three held CD4 memory, two held CD8 naive and one held CD8 memory. Study results and caveats: Rarefaction showed that sequencing of sorted subsets was incomplete (despite large depth). Relative to their counterparts shared across all four donors, non-shared clonotypes exhibited diminished generation probabilities.

This CDR3 region has 15 residues. Trimming removed 10 bases from V and 2 bases from J, with 18 bases in between. Per germline, CDR1 MNHNS and CDR2 SASEGT. As regards this clone: The antigen is unknown.

Produced via immunoSEQ multiplex PCR; TCRdb's table is partial and in-frame only. Of some 1,600,000 clones listed, 95% to 99% are singletons. V and J are TRBV6-1 and TRBJ2-1; D is perhaps TRBD1 (5 bases). Sequencing was carried out using naive CD4+ T cells sorted from blood. The subset is: CD45RA+ positively selected. This receptor was taken from a man in his thirties or forties in good health. The CDR3 reads CATGGASAPYNEQFF. Here the CDR3 DNA reads TGTGCCACAGGTGGGGCTTCCGCTCCCTACAATGAGCAGTTCTTC.